What follows are 14 T cell receptor beta chains derived from one specimen sequenced in a study of T cells after yellow fever vaccination (dated by TCRdb to between 2017 and 2020). To prepare the library, 5' RACE was applied. Sequenced using an Illumina NovaSeq 6000. Clones were called with MiXCR by TCRdb after fastp trimmed the public reads at Q25, and only in-frame beta chains were retained. Under each unique CDR3 protein, matching rows form one entry showing the most common genes and DNA. This sample lists some 340,000 distinct CDR3 sequences; approximately 12% were detected once. Less than 3.5% of the sample rests with the top ten. The sample's treatment or condition label is to be understood as: live attenuated yellow fever vaccine strain. The sequencing used CD4+ T cells sorted from PBMCs, collected 45 days after the yellow fever booster vaccination. The receptors were sampled from a man aged 18 to 35 who received the YFV17D yellow fever vaccine.

This clonotype was detected many times. V is TRBV12-3 or TRBV12-4 and J is TRBJ2-7; 7 nucleotides match TRBD1. The V gene end was trimmed by 6 bases and the J gene end by 3 bases; junction bases not matched to a gene: 2. The CDR3 totals 12 residues. The CDR3 coding sequence is TGTGCCAGCAGCTGGGACAGCTACGAGCAGTACTTC. Protein product: CASSWDSYEQYF.

The chain uses TRBV7-9 and TRBJ1-2, with 8 bases that match TRBD1. This CDR3 has 15 amino acids. The V segment lost 4 bases and the J segment 2 bases; nucleotides outside the gene matches: 6. Germline V gene data show CDR1 as SEHNR and CDR2 as FQNEAQ (reference sequence). CDR3 sequence (DNA): TGTGCCAGCAGCTACGGACAGGGCGAGAACTATGGCTACACCTTC. Protein sequence: CASSYGQGENYGYTF.

J is TRBJ1-2 and V is TRBV19; D might be TRBD1 (5 bases). The CDR3 length is 14 residues. With 0 bases removed from V and 7 bases from J, the gap between germline ends came to 12 bases. Per the germline V gene, CDR1 is LNHDA and CDR2 is SQIVND (reference sequence). CDR3 residues: CASSIDRWGRGYTF. The CDR3 bases are TGTGCCAGTAGTATAGATCGATGGGGCCGTGGCTACACCTTC.

The chain employs TRBV5-1 and TRBJ1-2; TRBD1 aligns across 9 bases. The germline CDR1 and CDR2 sequences are SGHRS and YFSETQ. V shed 5 bases and J 6 bases; nucleotides not matched to a gene: 5. This CDR3 region has 13 residues. The CDR3 protein is CASRIGTGHGYTF. The CDR3 coding sequence is TGCGCCAGCAGAATTGGGACAGGGCATGGCTACACCTTC.

The chain is built from TRBV12-3 or TRBV12-4 and TRBJ2-2; 7 bases are a match to TRBD2. The CDR3 is 14 residues long. V was clipped by 6 bases and J by 6 bases; unmatched bases: 7. CDR3 sequence: CASSREVGPGELFF. CDR3 in DNA: TGTGCCAGCAGCCGGGAGGTGGGGCCCGGGGAGCTGTTTTTT.

This clonotype has a handful of counts. V usage is TRBV29-1 and J usage is TRBJ2-6; TRBD1 is a possible D gene (6 bases). The length of the CDR3 is 16 residues. V was pared by 8 bases and J by 0 bases, with 17 bases between. Germline lookup yields CDR1 SQVTM and CDR2 ANQGSEA. CDR3 amino acids: CSSRGQGSSGANVLTF. The CDR3, as DNA: TGCAGCTCACGAGGGCAGGGGAGCTCTGGGGCCAACGTCCTGACTTTC.

The V call is TRBV7-2, the J call TRBJ2-3; 8 bases match TRBD1. This CDR3 region has 18 residues. The V segment lost 2 bases and the J segment 0 bases; nucleotides outside the gene matches: 10. Germline assignment: CDR1 SGHTA and CDR2 FQGNSA. CDR3 residues: CASSLSTGGGLSTDTQYF. For the CDR3, the DNA is TGTGCCAGCAGCTTATCAACAGGGGGTGGTCTGAGCACAGATACGCAGTATTTT. The full variable domain, with the rest looked up from reference TRBV7-2 and TRBJ2-3, is GAGVSQSPSNKVTEKGKDVELRCDPISGHTALYWYRQSLGQGLEFLIYFQGNSAPDKSGLPSDRFSAERTGGSVSTLTIQRTQQEDSAVYLCASSLSTGGGLSTDTQYFGPGTRLTVL.

This sequence joins TRBV7-2 and TRBJ1-2; D not certain. The CDR3 sequence is 12 residues long. Germline V gene data show CDR1 as SGHTA and CDR2 as FQGNSA. V shed 5 bases and J shed 6 bases, with 10 bases lying between them. The CDR3 loop is CASSPPVDGYTF. The CDR3 nucleotides are TGTGCCAGCAGCCCACCCGTTGATGGCTACACCTTC.

This chain joins TRBV20-1 and TRBJ2-3; 8 nucleotides match TRBD2. The CDR3 is made up of 13 amino acids. CDR1 and CDR2 (germline): DFQATT, SNEGSKA (reference sequence). The CDR3: CRPGAGDTDTQYF. CDR3 in DNA: TGCAGGCCAGGAGCGGGGGACACAGATACGCAGTATTTT.

This clonotype was observed a few times. This rearrangement joins TRBV7-6 to TRBJ2-3, with TRBD1 matching 7 bases. The germline CDR1 and CDR2 sequences are SGHVS and FNYEAQ. Trimming took 5 bases from V and 2 from J; bases not matched to a gene: 7. This CDR3 comprises 15 residues. The CDR3 is CASSRQGDPTDTQYF. For the CDR3, the DNA is TGTGCCAGCAGCCGTCAGGGGGACCCCACAGATACGCAGTATTTT.

The J gene is TRBJ1-1, the V gene TRBV19; no clear D gene. V was trimmed by 5 bases and J by 0 bases, leaving 7 bases between them. Germline V gives CDR1 LNHDA, CDR2 SQIVND (reference sequence). This CDR3 is 13 amino acids long. The CDR3, as DNA: TGTGCCAGTAGTTACCAGCTGAACACTGAAGCTTTCTTT. The encoded protein is CASSYQLNTEAFF.

This clonotype showed up just a few times. This rearrangement joins TRBV7-8 to TRBJ2-7; TRBD2 might be the D (5 bases). CDR3 length equals 15 residues. Germline V gives CDR1 SGHVS, CDR2 FQNEAQ. Trimming cost V 1 base and J 2 bases, with 12 bases left between them. The CDR3 is CASSLGSTTAYEQYV. The CDR3 DNA sequence: TGTGCCAGCAGCTTAGGATCGACTACCGCCTACGAGCAGTACGTC.

This CDR3 is CASREGAATTNEQFF. CDR3 bases: TGCGCCAGCAGGGAAGGGGCAGCGACGACCAATGAGCAGTTCTTC. V is TRBV5-1 and J is TRBJ2-1; D perhaps matches TRBD1 (5 bases). V was shortened by 5 bases and J by 6 bases, with 18 bases between the two germline ends. Germline V gene lookup returns CDR1 SGHRS and CDR2 YFSETQ. The CDR3 is made up of 15 amino acids. Based on the CDR3 plus reference TRBV5-1 and TRBJ2-1, the full variable domain is KAGVTQTPRYLIKTRGQQVTLSCSPISGHRSVSWYQQTPGQGLQFLFEYFSETQRNKGNFPGRFSGRQFSNSRSEMNVSTLELGDSALYLCASREGAATTNEQFFGPGTRLTVL.

This clonotype was counted only a few times. The CDR3 region has the DNA TGTGCCAGCAGCTTACCCGGCACCCCGACTGAAGCTTTCTTT. Translation gives CASSLPGTPTEAFF. V usage is TRBV7-2 and J usage is TRBJ1-1; no reliable D call. Germline CDR1 is SGHTA and CDR2 is FQGNSA. The ends were cut back, 2 bases at V and 5 bases at J, with 12 bases in the middle. The CDR3 runs 14 residues. The variable domain in full, with the rest retrieved from reference TRBV7-2 and TRBJ1-1, is GAGVSQSPSNKVTEKGKDVELRCDPISGHTALYWYRQSLGQGLEFLIYFQGNSAPDKSGLPSDRFSAERTGGSVSTLTIQRTQQEDSAVYLCASSLPGTPTEAFFGQGTRLTVV.